One TCR beta chain is described in this entry. Time point noted: newly diagnosed GD, antithyroid drugs for less than 3 months. The authors made the TCR library using RNA they extracted from PBMCs. These data belong to a study of regulatory T cells in long-lasting Graves disease. For TCR beta, libraries came from iRepertoire HTBI primers and Arm-PCR of CDR3 regions. TCRdb itself ran the multiplex PCR reads through MiXCR, one entry per CDR3 protein. In the table there are 350,000 to 450,000 distinct CDR3 sequences, under 15% of which are singletons. Per germline, CDR1 LNHNV and CDR2 YYDKDF (reference sequence). V was pared by 1 base and J by 7 bases, with 16 bases of the junction left unmatched. The CDR3 totals 18 residues. The same sample was also studied in work on T cells in Graves' hyperthyroidism and ophthalmopathy.

Source: peripheral blood mononuclear cells (PBMCs), taken at new diagnosis, from a patient treated with antithyroid drugs. The sequence was collected from a woman in her twenties or thirties with Graves disease. The chain is built from TRBV15 and TRBJ2-1; 7 positions match TRBD2. The CDR3 protein is CATSRGYASAGAQNEQFF. The CDR3 bases are TGTGCCACCAGCAGAGGCTACGCAAGCGCGGGAGCCCAAAATGAGCAGTTCTTC.